This T cell receptor (beta chain) derives from a study of T cells expressing NK-cell markers. This CDR3 region has 14 residues. CDR1 and CDR2 (germline): SGHTA, FQGNSA. Comment on this clonotype: The antigen remains undetermined.

Study conclusions and caveats: Dominant NKG2C+ clonotypes were found to form about 1.0-7.5% of CD8+ T cells in a handful of donors.

TCRdb reprocessed the 5' RACE reads, with one entry per CDR3 protein and no DNA. The listing records approximately 150,000 distinct CDR3 sequences. This TCR was recovered from a woman between 18 and 75 years old in good health. The chain recombines TRBV7-2 with TRBJ2-2; the D call from TCRdb, TRBD1, cannot be confirmed without DNA. Sequences were obtained from blood T cells: a sorted CD56 or NKG2C T cell subset, CD4+ or CD8+ T cells, or bulk PBMC T cells (not recorded which). The CDR3 is CASRKQGTVGELFF.